This TCR beta chain was captured in a study of CD8 T cells in ankylosing spondylitis (dated by TCRdb to 2015 to 2018). Regarding the research as a whole: The study profiled T cell receptor beta repertoires in healthy donors and ankylosing spondylitis patients to find disease-linked TCR variants. The full study cohort was made up of 25 ankylosing spondylitis patients and over 90 healthy donors. Peripheral blood samples were taken, and synovial fluid was additionally collected from ankylosing spondylitis patients.

The sequencer was an Illumina HiSeq 2500. TCR beta libraries were prepared by quantitative 5'-RACE with molecular barcodes. Per the original workflow: Disease-linked TCR variants were identified with a new computational method built on a probabilistic model of VDJ rearrangement. TCRdb reanalyzed the raw reads on its own, using fastp at Q25 for trimming and MiXCR for clone calling, and kept in-frame beta chains. Identical CDR3 protein sequences are pooled into one entry, listed with their most common genes and DNA. It is TCRdb's table, rather than the study itself, that gives the V and J calls and clone size. Counted in this sample were around 490,000 distinct CDR3 sequences; over 4% of them appeared once. The leading ten clones occupy around 3.5% of the sample. This clonotype appeared many times. Its antigen is currently not known. Per-base quality was not reported, and no clone a single base away is much larger than it.

The research as a whole found: According to the report, matched synovial fluid samples from ankylosing spondylitis patients were significantly enriched for the disease-linked clones. Blood from ankylosing spondylitis patients appeared to be characterized by a TCR beta motif made up of about 8 highly homologous amino acid variants. In peripheral blood, the disease-linked clones were found at relatively low frequencies and had a CD8+ phenotype. Some of the motif variants had been reported before in the synovial fluid and blood of reactive arthritis patients, a finding that suggests common disease-initiation mechanisms.

The germline ends are 15 bases apart after V is trimmed by 7 bases and J by 6 bases. From cysteine to phenylalanine, the CDR3 is 12 amino acids long. Kept here is only the CDR3 DNA, which spans 36 bases and is read in frame from base 1. As encoded in the germline V gene, CDR1 is SQVTM while CDR2 is ANQGSEA. The specimen was blood, either unsorted or a sorted T cell fraction (not recorded which). The TCR was taken from a male donor with ankylosing spondylitis. The chain links TRBV29-1 with TRBJ1-2; the D segment could be TRBD1, given 5 matching bases. In nucleotides, the sequence is TGCAGCGCCGACCCGAGGGGCAATGGCTACACCTTC. Its amino acids are CSADPRGNGYTF.